This entry lists 25 T cell receptor beta chains sequenced from one sample in a study of T cell responses to AZD1222 COVID-19 vaccine. Sequenced by immunoSEQ multiplex PCR; TCRdb stores in-frame clones only, minus some. Found here are about 220,000 clones, about 92% of them singletons; the top ten hold more than 0.8%. The sample here was peripheral blood, taken on day 0 of MenACWY control vaccination. Receptor source: an adult in good health.

The rearrangement uses TRBV6-5 and TRBJ1-4; 7 bases fit TRBD1. The CDR3 extends over 13 amino acids. V lost 6 bases to trimming and J lost 11 bases; unmatched junction nucleotides: 9. Per the germline V gene, CDR1 is MNHEY and CDR2 is SVGAGI. CDR3 sequence reads: CASRVTGAGKLFF. Written as DNA, the CDR3 is TGTGCCAGCAGGGTAACAGGGGCGGGGAAACTGTTTTTT.

The genes are TRBV18 and TRBJ2-1; 10 bases are a match to TRBD2. The CDR3 has 15 residues. Germline CDR1 is KGHSH and CDR2 is LQKENI. V lost 2 bases to trimming and J lost 4 bases; unmatched junction nucleotides: 2. In DNA form, the CDR3 reads TGTGCCAGCTCACCAACTAGCGGGGCATACAATGAGCAGTTCTTC. Protein product: CASSPTSGAYNEQFF.

This chain joins TRBV6-5 and TRBJ1-1; D might be TRBD1 (6 bases). This CDR3 spans 13 amino acids. Per germline, CDR1 MNHEY and CDR2 SVGAGI. Trimming left V 8 bases short and J 10 bases short, with 20 bases between. CDR3 protein: CASQDARGWRAFF. The CDR3 nucleotides are TGTGCCAGCCAGGATGCTAGGGGGTGGAGAGCTTTCTTT.

The rearrangement uses TRBV5-1 and TRBJ2-3, with TRBD1 as a possible D gene (7 bases). Trimming stripped 0 bases from V and 5 bases from J, with 10 bases between. The CDR3 sequence is 14 residues long. The germline V gene has CDR1 SGHRS and CDR2 YFSETQ. CDR3 DNA: TGCGCCAGCAGCTTGGGGCAGGGGGGAGATACGCAGTATTTT. It yields the protein CASSLGQGGDTQYF.

This clone was picked up one time. This chain uses TRBV28 with TRBJ2-7; D call uncertain. Germline CDR1 and CDR2: MDHEN and SYDVKM. V dropped 4 bases and J dropped 5 bases, with 6 bases sitting between them. The CDR3 runs 11 residues. CDR3 coding DNA: TGTGCCAGCAGTTGGTCCAACGAGCAGTACTTC. It codes for CASSWSNEQYF.

The chain is built from TRBV7-3 and TRBJ1-2; 8 bases agree with TRBD1. V shed 5 bases and J 2 bases; nucleotides not matched to a gene: 7. The CDR3 has 15 amino acids. Germline lookup yields CDR1 SGHTA and CDR2 FQGTGA. The CDR3 DNA reads TGTGCCAGCAGCCGTGACAGGGGAGGAAACTATGGCTACACCTTC. Translated: CASSRDRGGNYGYTF.

The gene calls are TRBV10-1 and TRBJ1-2; no reliable D call. This CDR3 has 13 residues. Trimming removed 10 bases at V and 4 bases at J, with 16 bases between. Germline assignment: CDR1 WNHNN and CDR2 SYGVQD (reference sequence). The CDR3 region is CATNLEVAYGYTF. DNA for the CDR3: TGCGCCACCAACTTAGAGGTGGCCTATGGCTACACCTTC.

V and J are TRBV5-4 and TRBJ1-2; 9 nucleotides agree with TRBD1. There are 16 residues in the CDR3. Germline V lookup: CDR1 SGHNT, CDR2 YYREEE (reference sequence). V lost 3 bases and J lost 4; bases outside the gene matches: 10. CDR3 nucleotides: TGTGCCAGCAGCTCAGGTCCCGGGACAGGGCCCTATGGCTACACCTTC. Translating gives CASSSGPGTGPYGYTF.

This chain links TRBV28 with TRBJ1-2; D remains unclear. V lost 3 bases, J lost 3 bases, and 8 bases lay in between. CDR3 size: 13 residues. Germline CDR1 and CDR2: MDHEN and SYDVKM. The CDR3 coding sequence is TGTGCCAGCAGTTTGGGGAGGTACTATGGCTACACCTTC. The encoded protein is CASSLGRYYGYTF.

The chain carries TRBV19 and TRBJ1-4, with D tentatively TRBD1 (5 bases). The CDR3 is 15 residues long. V was clipped by 4 bases and J by 5 bases, with 14 bases between them. Per germline, CDR1 LNHDA and CDR2 SQIVND (reference sequence). The CDR3 spells CASSKLGTGNEKLFF. CDR3 DNA: TGTGCCAGTAGTAAACTGGGGACGGGAAATGAAAAACTGTTTTTT.

CDR3 region: CASSPGRGSGANVLTF. As DNA, the CDR3 is TGTGCCAGCTCACCCGGCAGGGGCTCTGGGGCCAACGTCCTGACTTTC. The chain links TRBV18 to TRBJ2-6; tentatively, D is TRBD1 (6 bases). Germline lookup yields CDR1 KGHSH and CDR2 LQKENI. The CDR3 length is 16 residues. The V end lost 3 bases, the J end lost 0 bases, and 9 bases lay between the germline ends.

This clone was picked up one time. This sequence joins TRBV5-1 and TRBJ1-1, with D possibly being TRBD1 (6 bases). This CDR3 is built from 14 residues. CDR1 is SGHRS, CDR2 YFSETQ, per germline. The V end was cut by 3 bases, the J end by 4 bases, with 13 bases between. The CDR3 DNA sequence: TGCGCCAGCAGCTCAACAGGGTCCGGCACTGAAGCTTTCTTT. Protein product: CASSSTGSGTEAFF.

Regarding this clone: At the DNA level, this CDR3 is encoded by other sequences in the same sample as well. V is TRBV15 and J is TRBJ2-2; D not certain. V gave up 0 bases and J gave up 5 bases, with 1 base separating them. In germline, CDR1 is LNHNV, CDR2 YYDKDF (reference sequence). This CDR3 has 12 amino acids. The chain's CDR3 is CATSRETGELFF. CDR3 DNA sequence: TGTGCCACCAGCAGAGAGACCGGGGAGCTGTTTTTT.

This chain uses TRBV11-3 with TRBJ2-1, with 8 positions matching TRBD2. This CDR3 spans 15 amino acids. V gave up 3 bases and J gave up 4 bases; unmatched junction bases: 5. In germline, CDR1 is SGHNT, CDR2 YENEEA. The CDR3 bases are TGTGCCAGCAGCTTCCTGGCGGGGGGATACAATGAGCAGTTCTTC. It is translated as CASSFLAGGYNEQFF.

This rearrangement joins TRBV13 to TRBJ1-1; no reliable D call. This CDR3 region has 12 residues. Germline V gene data show CDR1 as PRHDT and CDR2 as FYEKMQ (reference sequence). V was clipped by 5 bases and J by 1 base, with 5 bases between them. The CDR3 sequence is CASSPENTEAFF. The CDR3 coding sequence is TGTGCCAGCAGCCCCGAGAACACTGAAGCTTTCTTT.

The J gene is TRBJ1-5, the V gene TRBV28; D is unclear. This CDR3 has 15 residues. V was trimmed by 2 bases and J by 5 bases, leaving 13 bases between them. Germline lookup yields CDR1 MDHEN and CDR2 SYDVKM. The CDR3 DNA sequence: TGTGCCAGCAGTTTAGAGAAGTCCCCCGATCAGCCCCAGCATTTT. Its protein product is CASSLEKSPDQPQHF.

CDR3: CAISDGERIQETQYF. For the CDR3, the DNA is TGTGCCATCAGTGACGGAGAGCGTATCCAAGAGACCCAGTACTTC. The chain joins TRBV10-3 to TRBJ2-5, with D uncertain. This CDR3 is built from 15 residues. The V end lost 3 bases, the J end lost 1 base, and 12 bases lay between the germline ends. The germline gives CDR1 ENHRY, CDR2 SYGVKD.

The rearrangement joins TRBV5-1 to TRBJ1-4; a possible D gene is TRBD1 (5 bases). In germline, CDR1 is SGHRS, CDR2 YFSETQ. CDR3 size: 15 residues. Trimming took off 3 bases at V and 4 bases at J, with 13 bases between the two ends. DNA for the CDR3: TGCGCCAGCAGCTCGGAGGGGATCGATAATGAAAAACTGTTTTTT. It codes for CASSSEGIDNEKLFF.

The chain links TRBV5-4 to TRBJ1-2, with 10 bases matching TRBD1. With V trimmed by 4 bases and J by 3 bases, 6 bases remained unmatched. This CDR3 has 15 amino acids. CDR1 and CDR2 (germline): SGHNT, YYREEE (reference sequence). The CDR3 here is CASSAGGTGDYGYTF. CDR3 DNA: TGTGCCAGCAGCGCAGGGGGGACAGGGGACTATGGCTACACCTTC.

This clone has only one observation. The genes are TRBV7-9 and TRBJ2-3; 9 bases align to TRBD2. CDR1 is SEHNR and CDR2 is FQNEAQ in the germline V gene (reference sequence). This CDR3 comprises 14 residues. V was clipped by 3 bases and J by 3 bases; unmatched bases: 1. The CDR3 protein is CASSFLAGTDTQYF. In nucleotides, the CDR3 is TGTGCCAGCAGCTTTCTAGCGGGGACAGATACGCAGTATTTT.

Comment on this clone: The identical CDR3 is also encoded by other nucleotide sequences in the sample. V and J are TRBV5-5 and TRBJ2-7; 7 bases map to TRBD1. The germline gives CDR1 SGHKS, CDR2 YYEKEE (reference sequence). V trimming: 4 bases; J trimming: 2 bases; junction bases outside the gene matches: 3. The CDR3 has 13 amino acids. Here the CDR3 reads CASSLTGAYEQYF. For the CDR3, the DNA is TGTGCCAGCAGCCTCACAGGGGCCTACGAGCAGTACTTC.

The rearrangement links TRBV18 to TRBJ1-2, with 9 bases matching TRBD1. The CDR3 totals 14 residues. The V segment lost 1 base and the J segment 5 bases; nucleotides outside the gene matches: 2. Germline V CDR1 and CDR2: KGHSH, LQKENI. DNA of the CDR3: TGTGCCAGCTCACCACGGGACAGGGTTTATGGCTACACCTTC. Its protein is CASSPRDRVYGYTF. Complete variable domain (other parts from reference TRBV18 and TRBJ1-2): NAGVMQNPRHLVRRRGQEARLRCSPMKGHSHVYWYRQLPEEGLKFMVYLQKENIIDESGMPKERFSAEFPKEGPSILRIQQVVRGDSAAYFCASSPRDRVYGYTFGSGTRLTVV.

This rearrangement joins TRBV4-1 to TRBJ2-7, with TRBD2 matching 9 bases. The trim removed 2 bases at V and 4 bases at J, leaving 6 bases unmatched. The CDR3 has 15 amino acids. Looked up from germline, CDR1 is MGHRA and CDR2 is YSYEKL. The CDR3 DNA reads as TGCGCCAGCAGCCAACCCCAGCGGGGGGAATACGAGCAGTACTTC. Amino acids: CASSQPQRGEYEQYF.

CDR3 residues: CASSPTGQDQETQYF. In DNA, the CDR3 is TGTGCCAGCTCACCTACGGGGCAGGACCAAGAGACCCAGTACTTC. This sequence joins TRBV18 and TRBJ2-5, with D perhaps matching TRBD1 or TRBD2 (5 bases each). V lost 3 bases and J 0 bases, leaving 11 bases between the germline ends. The CDR3 sequence is 15 residues long. Germline assignment: CDR1 KGHSH and CDR2 LQKENI.

This chain joins TRBV11-2 and TRBJ1-5, with D possibly TRBD1 on 5 matching bases. The V end was cut by 2 bases, the J end by 13 bases, with 15 bases between. Looked up from germline, CDR1 is SGHAT and CDR2 is FQNNGV. This CDR3 spans 13 amino acids. CDR3 in amino acids: CASSLLSGGPQHF. CDR3 coding DNA: TGTGCCAGCAGCTTATTAAGTGGGGGACCGCAGCATTTT.